The clone carrying this T cell receptor beta chain was detected only a few times. Its antigen is not known. The sample belongs to a study of identical twins. A universal primer binding site was introduced by template switching. The final cDNA contained unique molecular identifiers. TCRdb fed the 5' RACE reads into MiXCR, producing one record per CDR3 protein. This repertoire shows roughly 490,000 distinct CDR3 sequences, about 13% found once; its top ten account for approximately 0.9%. General study points: Memory repertoires lacked the insertion deficit that abundant cord blood beta clonotypes showed.

This sample also appeared in a second study, on yellow fever vaccine responses in identical twins.

This receptor was identified in a young woman in good health. Sequencing input: CD4+ T cells sorted from blood.

CDR3 region: CASKDERSGLSPLHF. The CDR3 DNA reads as TGTGCCAGCAAAGATGAAAGATCGGGCCTTTCACCCCTCCACTTT. The chain uses TRBV27 and TRBJ1-6, with D unclear. Deletions cut 7 bases from V and 9 bases from J, with 19 bases between. This CDR3 contains 15 residues. The germline CDR1 and CDR2 sequences are MNHEY and SMNVEV (reference sequence).